This is a list of T cell receptor beta chains from one sample in a study of OX40 agonist ivuxolimab in advanced cancers. The table came from immunoSEQ multiplex PCR; TCRdb's copy has only in-frame clones and leaves some out. The table includes some 70,000 clones, around nine tenths detected once. The sequencing used CD4+ or CD8+ T cells sorted from blood, collected in a trial of the OX40 agonist ivuxolimab. All receptors come from an adult with an advanced solid tumor such as melanoma, head and neck, liver or kidney cancer. Both conserved end residues are part of each CDR3. A D gene is named only where the DNA matches it firmly. Some rows have no size entry. The others give once, few or many, or a class for an expanded clone.

j_gene	abundance	d_gene	v_gene	CDR3aa	CDR3nt
TRBJ1-4	NA	NA	TRBV28	CASTLGGGLTNEKLFF	TGTGCCAGCACTTTAGGGGGAGGATTAACTAATGAAAAACTGTTTTTT
TRBJ2-3	NA	NA	TRBV6-6	CASSRAGTDTQYF	TGTGCCAGCAGCCGAGCGGGCACAGATACGCAGTATTTT
TRBJ2-7	once	NA	TRBV19	CASRDLGGEQYF	TGTGCCAGTAGAGACCTGGGAGGCGAGCAGTACTTC
TRBJ2-3	NA	NA	TRBV5-1	CASSLLWADTQYF	TGCGCCAGCAGCTTGCTTTGGGCAGATACGCAGTATTTT
TRBJ2-3	NA	TRBD2	TRBV2	CASNYLGGGTDTQYF	TGTGCCAGCAATTACTTGGGGGGGGGCACAGATACGCAGTATTTT
TRBJ1-6	NA	NA	TRBV21-1	CASSGQEDNSPLHF	TGTGCCAGCAGCGGACAGGAAGATAATTCACCCCTCCACTTT
TRBJ1-3	NA	NA	TRBV4-1	CASSQDSGNTIYF	TGCGCCAGCAGCCAAGATTCCGGAAACACCATATATTTT
TRBJ1-5	few	NA	TRBV7-9	CASSSRRGQPQHF	TGTGCCAGCAGCTCCAGACGGGGTCAGCCCCAGCATTTT
TRBJ1-5	NA	NA	TRBV7-2	CASSLDANQPQHF	TGTGCCAGCAGCTTAGATGCCAATCAGCCCCAGCATTTT
TRBJ2-7	few	NA	TRBV18	CASSPPSSYEQYF	TGTGCCAGCTCACCACCGAGCTCCTACGAGCAGTACTTC
TRBJ2-7	NA	TRBD1	TRBV11-2	CASSRGGQGTYEQYF	TGTGCCAGCAGTAGAGGGGGACAGGGGACCTACGAGCAGTACTTC
TRBJ2-7	NA	TRBD2	TRBV11-2	CASSLRGGISYEQYF	TGTGCCAGCAGCCTCCGGGGGGGGATCTCCTACGAGCAGTACTTC
TRBJ1-2	NA	NA	TRBV6-5	CASKKGGPDYGYTF	TGTGCCAGCAAAAAGGGGGGCCCTGACTATGGCTACACCTTC
TRBJ2-2	once	NA	TRBV5-1	CASSLREDGELFF	TGCGCCAGCAGCTTGAGGGAAGACGGGGAGCTGTTTTTT
TRBJ1-2	NA	TRBD1	TRBV5-1	CASSTLTGGYGYTF	TGCGCCAGCAGCACATTGACAGGGGGCTATGGCTACACCTTC
TRBJ1-2	NA	NA	TRBV6-6	CASSYEGTFWGYTF	TGTGCCAGCAGTTACGAAGGCACGTTCTGGGGCTACACCTTC
TRBJ2-7	NA	NA	TRBV14	CASSPGPRREQYF	TGTGCCAGCAGCCCCGGACCCCGGCGCGAGCAGTACTTC
TRBJ2-5	NA	NA	TRBV18	CASSPSTQETQYF	TGTGCCAGCTCACCATCTACACAAGAGACCCAGTACTTC
TRBJ1-2	NA	NA	TRBV14	CASSEQDYGYTF	TGTGCCAGCAGCGAACAAGACTATGGCTACACCTTC
TRBJ1-2	NA	TRBD1	TRBV10-3	CASHRDSSDNLYGYTF	TGTGCCTCCCATCGGGACAGTAGTGATAATCTCTATGGCTACACCTTC
TRBJ2-4	once	NA	TRBV19	CASSIGGALAKNIQYF	TGTGCCAGTAGTATAGGGGGGGCCTTAGCCAAAAACATTCAGTACTTC
TRBJ1-2	NA	NA	TRBV10-3	CAISELGGNLGYTF	TGTGCCATCAGTGAGTTGGGCGGGAATTTGGGCTACACCTTC
TRBJ1-6	few	NA	TRBV18	CASSEQENSPLHF	TGTGCCAGCTCAGAGCAGGAGAATTCACCCCTCCACTTT
TRBJ1-5	NA	NA	TRBV6-1	CASSDGNYSNQPQHF	TGTGCCAGCAGTGATGGGAACTATAGCAATCAGCCCCAGCATTTT
TRBJ2-2	NA	TRBD1	TRBV5-4	CASSPDRANTGELFF	TGTGCCAGCAGCCCGGACAGGGCTAACACCGGGGAGCTGTTTTTT
TRBJ2-7	NA	NA	TRBV5-4	CASSSRESGGHEQYF	TGTGCCAGCAGCTCCAGGGAATCTGGGGGACACGAGCAGTACTTC
TRBJ2-3	once	NA	TRBV5-1	CASSGGRSADTQYF	TGCGCCAGCAGCGGGGGTCGGTCTGCAGATACGCAGTATTTT
TRBJ2-6	NA	NA	TRBV2	CASSLAGGANVLTF	TGTGCCAGCTCGTTGGCGGGTGGGGCCAACGTCCTGACTTTC
TRBJ2-5	NA	NA	TRBV5-1	CASSYTGGTETQYF	TGCGCCAGCAGCTACACCGGAGGGACAGAGACCCAGTACTTC
TRBJ2-1	NA	NA	TRBV19	CASSEYNEQFF	TGTGCCAGTAGCGAGTACAATGAGCAGTTCTTC
TRBJ1-2	NA	NA	TRBV5-1	CASGGENRAGYTF	TGCGCCAGCGGAGGAGAAAACAGGGCTGGCTACACCTTC
TRBJ1-2	NA	NA	TRBV7-9	CASSLGGGGVNYGYTF	TGTGCCAGCAGTTTGGGGGGTGGAGGGGTGAACTATGGCTACACCTTC
TRBJ2-5	NA	NA	TRBV6-1	CASSESIGRGQETQYF	TGTGCCAGCAGTGAATCTATCGGGCGGGGTCAAGAGACCCAGTACTTC
TRBJ1-5	NA	NA	TRBV19	CAVGESNQPQHF	TGTGCCGTTGGGGAGAGCAATCAGCCCCAGCATTTT
TRBJ2-7	NA	NA	TRBV27	CASRFPPLLPLSYEQYF	TGTGCCAGCAGGTTCCCCCCCCTGCTACCTCTCTCCTACGAGCAGTACTTC
TRBJ2-5	NA	TRBD2	TRBV29-1	CSVGQMGGKETQYF	TGCAGCGTCGGGCAAATGGGGGGGAAAGAGACCCAGTACTTC